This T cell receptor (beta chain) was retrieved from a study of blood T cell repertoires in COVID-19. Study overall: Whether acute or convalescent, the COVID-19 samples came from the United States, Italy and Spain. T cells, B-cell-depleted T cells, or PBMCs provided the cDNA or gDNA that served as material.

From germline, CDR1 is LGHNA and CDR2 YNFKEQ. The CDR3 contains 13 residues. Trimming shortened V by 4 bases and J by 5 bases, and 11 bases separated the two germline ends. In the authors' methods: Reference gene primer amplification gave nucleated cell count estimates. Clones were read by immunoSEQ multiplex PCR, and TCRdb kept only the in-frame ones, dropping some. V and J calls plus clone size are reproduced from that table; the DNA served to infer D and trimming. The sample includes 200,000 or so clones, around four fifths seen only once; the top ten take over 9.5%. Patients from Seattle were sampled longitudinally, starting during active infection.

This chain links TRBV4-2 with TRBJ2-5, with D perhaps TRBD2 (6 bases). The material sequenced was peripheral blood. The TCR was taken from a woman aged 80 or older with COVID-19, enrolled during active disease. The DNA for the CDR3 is TGTGCCAGCAGCCCCCGACTAGGGGAGACCCAGTACTTC. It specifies CASSPRLGETQYF.